A single sample gave rise to the 7 T cell receptor beta chains below, sequenced in a study of T cells after somatic rescue of genetic block. Some clones are missing from TCRdb's copy, which holds only in-frame ones; the method was immunoSEQ multiplex PCR. Of roughly 58,000 clones in the sample, approximately 96% are singletons; the top ten hold about 0.076%. Sample: peripheral blood mononuclear cells (PBMCs). These receptor sequences come from a child younger than two.

The genes are TRBV5-4 and TRBJ2-7, with TRBD2 matching 8 bases. This CDR3 is built from 15 residues. CDR1 and CDR2 (germline): SGHNT, YYREEE (reference sequence). V lost 2 bases, J lost 2 bases, and 6 bases stayed unmatched. The CDR3 sequence is CASSLAGDITYEQYF. The CDR3 DNA sequence: TGTGCCAGCAGCTTAGCGGGAGATATAACCTACGAGCAGTACTTC.

The J gene is TRBJ1-2, the V gene TRBV27; D not certain. The CDR3 is 13 amino acids. With 8 bases removed from V and 3 bases from J, the gap between germline ends came to 13 bases. The germline V gene has CDR1 MNHEY and CDR2 SMNVEV (reference sequence). The CDR3 coding sequence is TGTGCCAGCCTCAGGCCCTATTACTATGGCTACACCTTC. Its protein is CASLRPYYYGYTF.

V and J are TRBV13 and TRBJ2-3, with 9 bases fitting TRBD2. J lost 0 bases, V lost 1 base, and 5 bases had no gene match. The CDR3 loop spans 17 amino acids. CDR1 is PRHDT and CDR2 is FYEKMQ in the germline V gene (reference sequence). CDR3 sequence (DNA): TGTGCCAGCAGCTTAGTAGGTCTAGCGGGGAGCACAGATACGCAGTATTTT. It encodes CASSLVGLAGSTDTQYF.

The gene calls are TRBV28 and TRBJ2-7, with TRBD2 matching 7 bases. The J segment lost 2 bases and the V segment lost 3 bases, leaving 4 bases of the junction unmatched. Germline CDR1 is MDHEN and CDR2 is SYDVKM. The CDR3 covers 14 residues. The CDR3 spells CASSFTSAAYEQYF. The CDR3 coding sequence is TGTGCCAGCAGTTTCACTAGCGCCGCCTACGAGCAGTACTTC.

The V and J genes are TRBV6-1 and TRBJ1-4; a weak D match, TRBD1 (5 bases). CDR1 MNHNS and CDR2 SASEGT come from the germline V gene. V was trimmed by 0 bases and J by 0 bases, leaving 14 bases between them. This CDR3 contains 18 residues. In DNA, the CDR3 is TGTGCCAGCAGTGAAGCGCAGGGAACCCTTGCAACTAATGAAAAACTGTTTTTT. Its translation: CASSEAQGTLATNEKLFF.

The chain combines TRBV2 with TRBJ1-1; D is ambiguous. The V and J ends lost 0 bases and 1 base respectively, with 0 bases between them. The CDR3 contains 12 residues. CDR1 SNHLY and CDR2 FYNNEI come from the germline V gene. The CDR3 DNA follows: TGTGCCAGCAGTGAAGCGAACACTGAAGCTTTCTTT. This sequence encodes CASSEANTEAFF.

The chain is built from TRBV27 and TRBJ2-7, with unresolved D. V was cut by 8 bases and J by 3 bases, with 14 bases left in between. CDR1 MNHEY and CDR2 SMNVEV come from the germline V gene (reference sequence). There are 13 residues in the CDR3. The CDR3 reads CASLDPFLYEQYF. In DNA form, the CDR3 reads TGTGCCAGCCTTGACCCCTTCCTCTACGAGCAGTACTTC.